Below are 22 T cell receptor beta chains sequenced from a single sample in a study of OX40 agonist ivuxolimab in advanced cancers. The repertoire was sequenced with immunoSEQ multiplex PCR; TCRdb's copy has only in-frame clones and lacks some. The sample includes approximately 70,000 clones, more than 75% seen only once; the top ten take over 5%. Material: CD4+ or CD8+ T cells sorted from blood, obtained in a trial of the OX40 agonist ivuxolimab. The receptors come from an adult with an advanced solid tumor such as melanoma, head and neck, liver or kidney cancer.

This chain uses TRBV29-1 with TRBJ1-2; the D is unclear. CDR3 size: 15 residues. Deletions cut 4 bases from V and 0 bases from J, with 15 bases between. From germline, CDR1 is SQVTM and CDR2 ANQGSEA. The CDR3 sequence: CSVAFFSLTNYGYTF. The CDR3 coding sequence is TGCAGCGTTGCTTTTTTTTCACTAACTAACTATGGCTACACCTTC.

The genes are TRBV7-2 and TRBJ1-3; the D gene is possibly TRBD1 (5 bases). Trimming cost V 1 base and J 5 bases, with 15 bases left between them. This CDR3 is built from 16 residues. The germline CDR1 and CDR2 sequences are SGHTA and FQGNSA. Here the CDR3 DNA reads TGTGCCAGCAGCTTAGAAGACAGCCCAAAGAGAAACACCATATATTTT. Translating gives CASSLEDSPKRNTIYF.

This clone was seen more than once but under ten times. This chain uses TRBV28 with TRBJ2-7, with TRBD1 matching 9 bases. V lost 6 bases to trimming and J lost 9 bases; unmatched junction nucleotides: 9. The CDR3 totals 13 residues. The germline CDR1 and CDR2 sequences are MDHEN and SYDVKM. This CDR3 reads CASRRTGAAVQYF. The CDR3 DNA reads as TGTGCCAGCAGAAGGACAGGGGCGGCTGTGCAGTACTTC.

The chain joins TRBV7-3 to TRBJ2-1; D unresolved. The V gene lost 6 bases and the J gene lost 9 bases, with 15 bases spanning the gap. This CDR3 has 13 amino acids. Germline V gives CDR1 SGHTA, CDR2 FQGTGA. This CDR3 reads CASSPSESLEQFF. The CDR3 DNA sequence: TGTGCCAGCAGTCCCAGCGAGAGCCTTGAGCAGTTCTTC.

The chain combines TRBV4-1 with TRBJ1-2; unclear D gene. V was shortened by 2 bases and J by 2 bases, with 12 bases between the two germline ends. Germline lookup yields CDR1 MGHRA and CDR2 YSYEKL. The CDR3 length is 15 residues. The CDR3 reads CASSQRRGSNYGYTF. The CDR3 DNA is TGCGCCAGCAGCCAAAGAAGAGGCTCAAACTATGGCTACACCTTC.

About this clone itself: It is unclear where the CDR3 begins or ends on the DNA, so no DNA is shown, and the CDR3 is as TCRdb lists it. The V call is TRBV1, the J call TRBJ2-3; the DNA was not used to check the table's D call, TRBD2. TRBV1 is labeled a pseudogene. The CDR3 sequence runs 15 residues, both termini included. The CDR3 region is CTSSQVASGTDTQYF.

J is TRBJ2-7 and V is TRBV7-2, with 7 bases fitting TRBD2. In germline, CDR1 is SGHTA, CDR2 FQGNSA. The J segment lost 6 bases and the V segment lost 0 bases, leaving 5 bases of the junction unmatched. This CDR3 is 14 amino acids long. The CDR3 spells CASSLAAGGGEQYF. The CDR3 DNA follows: TGTGCCAGCAGCTTAGCCGCGGGCGGGGGCGAGCAGTACTTC.

The chain has TRBV15 and TRBJ2-5; 8 bases match TRBD2. After removal of 0 bases from V and 4 bases from J, the junction contained 10 bases not matched to a gene. CDR3 length: 17 amino acids. Looked up from germline, CDR1 is LNHNV and CDR2 is YYDKDF (reference sequence). CDR3 nucleotide sequence: TGTGCCACCAGCAGAGATTCCCGGACTAGCACGGGAGAGACCCAGTACTTC. This gives the protein CATSRDSRTSTGETQYF.

Only one count was recorded for this clone. This chain links TRBV6-6 with TRBJ1-4, with D possibly matching TRBD1 (5 bases). The CDR3 is made up of 13 amino acids. Germline CDR1 MNHNY, CDR2 SVGAGI (reference sequence). Trimming removed 6 bases at V and 8 bases at J, with 13 bases between. CDR3 bases: TGTGCCAGCAGCTACCGGGACGGCGAAAAACTGTTTTTT. Translated, it gives CASSYRDGEKLFF.

V is TRBV6-6 and J is TRBJ1-1; possibly TRBD1 for D (6 bases). The CDR3 runs to 14 residues. In germline, CDR1 is MNHNY, CDR2 SVGAGI (reference sequence). Trimming stripped 5 bases from V and 5 bases from J, with 15 bases between. The CDR3 sequence is CASSLNRDGTEAFF. The DNA for the CDR3 is TGTGCCAGCAGTCTTAACAGGGACGGGACTGAAGCTTTCTTT.

The rearrangement joins TRBV7-2 to TRBJ2-7; D call uncertain. Germline loops: CDR1 SGHTA, CDR2 FQGNSA. This CDR3 region has 15 residues. Trimming pared 3 bases from V and 2 bases from J, leaving 14 bases between. The CDR3 spells CASSFETHPTYEQYF. The DNA for the CDR3 is TGTGCCAGCAGCTTCGAAACTCACCCCACCTACGAGCAGTACTTC.

This clone was recorded once. V and J are TRBV7-2 and TRBJ1-2, with 8 nucleotides matching TRBD1. V gave up 5 bases and J gave up 8 bases; unmatched junction bases: 7. The CDR3 spans 13 residues. CDR1 and CDR2 from the germline V gene are SGHTA and FQGNSA. For the CDR3, the DNA is TGTGCCAGCAGCGAGGACAGGGTCCGAGGCTACACCTTC. Its translation is CASSEDRVRGYTF.

This sequence joins TRBV7-3 and TRBJ1-1; 9 bases fit TRBD1. Trimming at V came to 5 bases and at J to 3 bases, leaving 4 bases not matched to a gene. From germline, CDR1 is SGHTA and CDR2 FQGTGA. This CDR3 has 14 residues. CDR3 sequence (DNA): TGTGCCAGCAGCCCGGGACAGGGAGACACTGAAGCTTTCTTT. Translation: CASSPGQGDTEAFF.

V gene TRBV2 combines with J gene TRBJ2-7; TRBD1 might be the D (5 bases). Trimming shortened V by 4 bases and J by 4 bases, and 14 bases separated the two germline ends. CDR1 SNHLY and CDR2 FYNNEI come from the germline V gene. The CDR3 is 14 amino acids. The CDR3 DNA sequence: TGTGCCAGCAGTGTGGCGCCAGGGCTTTACGAGCAGTACTTC. Translation: CASSVAPGLYEQYF.

The V and J genes are TRBV18 and TRBJ2-3; D is undetermined. This CDR3 is 13 amino acids long. Germline assignment: CDR1 KGHSH and CDR2 LQKENI. Trimming pared 6 bases from V and 3 bases from J, leaving 10 bases between. The CDR3 spells CASSLDQTDTQYF. The CDR3, as DNA: TGTGCCAGCTCGTTGGACCAAACAGATACGCAGTATTTT.

The chain has TRBV7-2 and TRBJ1-3, with D unresolved. V shed 5 bases and J shed 0 bases, with 11 bases lying between them. Per the germline V gene, CDR1 is SGHTA and CDR2 is FQGNSA. The CDR3 is 15 residues long. This CDR3 reads CASSRGWSSGNTIYF. CDR3 in DNA: TGTGCCAGCAGCCGAGGATGGAGCTCTGGAAACACCATATATTTT.

The rearrangement joins TRBV7-8 to TRBJ2-5; either TRBD1 or TRBD2 may supply D (5 bases each). V was shortened by 1 base and J by 7 bases, with 7 bases between the two germline ends. The length of the CDR3 is 12 residues. CDR1 is SGHVS, CDR2 FQNEAQ, per germline. Written as DNA, the CDR3 is TGTGCCAGCAGCTTAGTGGGGGTGACCCAGTACTTC. Amino acid sequence: CASSLVGVTQYF. The whole variable domain, filled in from reference TRBV7-8 and TRBJ2-5, reads GAGVSQSPRYKVAKRGQDVALRCDPISGHVSLFWYQQALGQGPEFLTYFQNEAQLDKSGLPSDRFFAERPEGSVSTLKIQRTQQEDSAVYLCASSLVGVTQYFGPGTRLLVL.

The chain links TRBV27 to TRBJ1-1; no definite D call. Germline V gene data show CDR1 as MNHEY and CDR2 as SMNVEV (reference sequence). With 2 bases removed from V and 1 base from J, the gap between germline ends came to 5 bases. The CDR3 sequence is 13 residues long. CDR3 in DNA: TGTGCCAGCAGTTTAAAAGAGAACACTGAAGCTTTCTTT. Its protein product is CASSLKENTEAFF.

This clone was observed once. V usage is TRBV4-3 and J usage is TRBJ2-3; D is undetermined. Germline-derived CDR1 and CDR2 are LGHNA and YSLEER. The CDR3 is 13 amino acids. V was clipped by 1 base and J by 8 bases, with 10 bases between them. The CDR3 sequence: CASSQVALGTQYF. For the CDR3, the DNA is TGCGCCAGCAGCCAAGTAGCTTTGGGTACGCAGTATTTT.

This clone was found once. The chain uses TRBV7-6 and TRBJ2-7; TRBD2 matches at 14 bases. Trimming removed 5 bases from V and 4 bases from J; junction bases left unmatched: 7. The CDR3 covers 16 residues. Germline CDR1 and CDR2: SGHVS and FNYEAQ. CDR3 bases: TGTGCCAGCAGCCTCGGGACTAGCGGGAGTATGTACGAGCAGTACTTC. Protein sequence: CASSLGTSGSMYEQYF.

J is TRBJ2-6 and V is TRBV11-2; D uncertain. Germline V gene lookup returns CDR1 SGHAT and CDR2 FQNNGV. The ends were cut back, 7 bases at V and 0 bases at J, with 10 bases in the middle. The CDR3 covers 15 residues. DNA for the CDR3: TGTGCCAGCACCCCGGACCTCTCTGGGGCCAACGTCCTGACTTTC. This translates into CASTPDLSGANVLTF.

The chain couples TRBV27 to TRBJ1-2; the match to TRBD1 covers 11 bases. J lost 4 bases, V lost 4 bases, and 5 bases had no gene match. The CDR3 covers 15 residues. The germline gives CDR1 MNHEY, CDR2 SMNVEV (reference sequence). CDR3 loop: CASSSGQGEVYGYTF. The CDR3 DNA follows: TGTGCCAGCAGTTCGGGACAGGGGGAAGTCTATGGCTACACCTTC.